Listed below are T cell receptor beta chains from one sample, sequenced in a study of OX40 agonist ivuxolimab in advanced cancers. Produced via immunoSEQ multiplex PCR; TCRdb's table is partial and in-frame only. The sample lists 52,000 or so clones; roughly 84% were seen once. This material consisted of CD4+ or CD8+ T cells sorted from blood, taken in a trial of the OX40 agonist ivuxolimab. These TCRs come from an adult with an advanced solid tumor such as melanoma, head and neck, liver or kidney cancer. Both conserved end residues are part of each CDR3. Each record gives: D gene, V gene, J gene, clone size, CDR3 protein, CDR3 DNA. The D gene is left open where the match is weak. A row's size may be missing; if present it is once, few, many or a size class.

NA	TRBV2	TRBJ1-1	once	CASSDYRAGIGAFF	TGTGCCAGCAGTGACTACAGGGCTGGGATTGGAGCTTTCTTT
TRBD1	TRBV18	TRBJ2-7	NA	CASSLEDGTGGYEQYF	TGTGCCAGCTCACTAGAGGATGGGACAGGGGGTTACGAGCAGTACTTC
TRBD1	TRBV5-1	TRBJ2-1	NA	CASSRGQGASFSDNEQFF	TGCGCCAGCAGCAGGGGACAGGGGGCGTCTTTTAGTGATAATGAGCAGTTCTTC
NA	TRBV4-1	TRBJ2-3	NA	CASSQESQRDTQYF	TGCGCCAGCAGCCAAGAGAGCCAGAGGGATACGCAGTATTTT
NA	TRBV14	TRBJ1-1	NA	CASSQGSDLHRTQNTEAFF	TGTGCCAGCAGCCAAGGATCGGACCTACACAGGACCCAGAACACTGAAGCTTTCTTT
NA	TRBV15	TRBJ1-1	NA	CATSRQQATEAFF	TGTGCCACCAGCAGACAACAAGCCACTGAAGCTTTCTTT
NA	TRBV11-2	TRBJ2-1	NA	CASSTWTRYNEQFF	TGTGCCAGCAGCACCTGGACACGGTACAATGAGCAGTTCTTC
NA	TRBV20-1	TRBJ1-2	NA	CSVRDYGYTF	TGCAGTGTCAGGGACTATGGCTACACCTTC
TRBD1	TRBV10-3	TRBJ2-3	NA	CAISDDPGQGDTDTQYF	TGTGCCATCAGTGACGATCCAGGACAGGGCGATACAGATACGCAGTATTTT
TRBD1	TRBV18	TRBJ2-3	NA	CASSPPGQTDTQYF	TGTGCCAGCTCACCACCGGGACAGACAGATACGCAGTATTTT
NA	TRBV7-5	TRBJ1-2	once	CARSTGAGGYTF	TGTGCCAGAAGCACGGGGGCGGGTGGCTACACCTTC
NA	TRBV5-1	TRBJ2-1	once	CASSLRDRSSYNEQFF	TGCGCCAGCAGCTTGAGGGACCGTAGCTCCTACAATGAGCAGTTCTTC
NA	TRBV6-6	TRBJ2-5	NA	CASSTGFKETQYF	TGTGCCAGCAGTACAGGGTTTAAAGAGACCCAGTACTTC
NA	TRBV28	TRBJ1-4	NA	CASSSGGEKLFF	TGTGCCAGCAGTTCTGGCGGTGAAAAACTGTTTTTT
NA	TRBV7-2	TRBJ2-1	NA	CASSLQTGPGNEQFF	TGTGCCAGCAGCTTGCAAACAGGGCCGGGGAATGAGCAGTTCTTC
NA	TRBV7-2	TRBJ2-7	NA	CASSLVGTAAYEQYF	TGTGCCAGCAGCTTAGTCGGGACCGCTGCCTACGAGCAGTACTTC
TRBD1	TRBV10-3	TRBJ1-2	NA	CAISDTPLRGKDGYTF	TGTGCCATCAGTGATACCCCGCTCAGGGGGAAGGATGGCTACACCTTC
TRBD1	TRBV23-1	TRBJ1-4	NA	CASSQSGQATTNEKLFF	TGCGCCAGCAGTCAATCTGGACAGGCGACAACTAATGAAAAACTGTTTTTT
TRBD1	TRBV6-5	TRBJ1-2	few	CASRTGQGYGYTF	TGTGCCAGCAGGACGGGACAGGGTTATGGCTACACCTTC
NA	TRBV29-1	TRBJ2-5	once	CSVVGDGGRGETQYF	TGCAGCGTTGTGGGGGATGGAGGGCGAGGAGAGACCCAGTACTTC
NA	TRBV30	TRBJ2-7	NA	CASNDLGHSYEQYF	TGTGCCTCCAACGACCTCGGACATTCCTACGAGCAGTACTTC
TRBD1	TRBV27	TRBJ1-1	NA	CASSLFGTGATEAFF	TGTGCCAGCAGTTTGTTCGGGACAGGGGCCACTGAAGCTTTCTTT
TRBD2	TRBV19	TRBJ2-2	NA	CASSIGLAGGPGELFF	TGTGCCAGTAGTATTGGACTAGCGGGAGGCCCCGGGGAGCTGTTTTTT
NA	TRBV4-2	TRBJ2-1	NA	CASGTFSYNEQFF	TGTGCCAGTGGGACGTTCTCCTACAATGAGCAGTTCTTC
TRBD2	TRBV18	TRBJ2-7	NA	CASSEAGGLPYEQYF	TGTGCCAGCTCAGAAGCGGGAGGGCTCCCCTACGAGCAGTACTTC